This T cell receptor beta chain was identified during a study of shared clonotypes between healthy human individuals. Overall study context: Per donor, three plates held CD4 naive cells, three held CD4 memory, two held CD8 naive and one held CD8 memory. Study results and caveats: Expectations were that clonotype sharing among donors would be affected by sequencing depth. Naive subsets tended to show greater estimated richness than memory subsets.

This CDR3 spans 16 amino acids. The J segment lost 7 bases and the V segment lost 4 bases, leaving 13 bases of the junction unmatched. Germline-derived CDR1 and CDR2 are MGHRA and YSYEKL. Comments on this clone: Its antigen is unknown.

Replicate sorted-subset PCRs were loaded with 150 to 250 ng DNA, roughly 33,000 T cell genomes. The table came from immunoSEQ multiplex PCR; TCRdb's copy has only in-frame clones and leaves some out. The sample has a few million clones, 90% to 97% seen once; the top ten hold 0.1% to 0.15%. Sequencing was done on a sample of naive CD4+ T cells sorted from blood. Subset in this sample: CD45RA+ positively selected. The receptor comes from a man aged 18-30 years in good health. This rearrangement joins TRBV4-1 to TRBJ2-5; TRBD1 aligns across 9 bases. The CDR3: CASSPLLGQGIGTQYF. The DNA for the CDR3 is TGCGCCAGCAGCCCTCTATTGGGACAGGGTATAGGGACCCAGTACTTC.